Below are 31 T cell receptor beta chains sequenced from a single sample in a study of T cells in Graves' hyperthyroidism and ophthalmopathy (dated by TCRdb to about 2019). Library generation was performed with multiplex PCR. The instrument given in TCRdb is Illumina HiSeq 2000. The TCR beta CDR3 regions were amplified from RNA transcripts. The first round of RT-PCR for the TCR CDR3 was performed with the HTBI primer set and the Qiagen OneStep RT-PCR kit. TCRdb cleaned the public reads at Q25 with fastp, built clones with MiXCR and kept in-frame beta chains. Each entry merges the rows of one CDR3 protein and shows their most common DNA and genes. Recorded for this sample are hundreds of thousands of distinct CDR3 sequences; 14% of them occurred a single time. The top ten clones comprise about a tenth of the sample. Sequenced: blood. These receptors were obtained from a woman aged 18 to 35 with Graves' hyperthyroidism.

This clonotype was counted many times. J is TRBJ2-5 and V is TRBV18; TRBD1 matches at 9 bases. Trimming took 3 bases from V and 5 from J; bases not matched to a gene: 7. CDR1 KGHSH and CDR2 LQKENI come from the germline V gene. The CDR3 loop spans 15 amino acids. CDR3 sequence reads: CASSPQQGAGETQYF. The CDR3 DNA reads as TGTGCCAGCTCACCCCAACAGGGGGCAGGGGAGACCCAGTACTTC.

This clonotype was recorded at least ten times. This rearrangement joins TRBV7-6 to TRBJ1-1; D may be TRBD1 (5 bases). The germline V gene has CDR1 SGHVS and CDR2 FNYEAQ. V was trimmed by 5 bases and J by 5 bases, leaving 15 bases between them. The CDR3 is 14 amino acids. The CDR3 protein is CASSPGGAKTEAFF. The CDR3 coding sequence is TGTGCCAGCAGCCCCGGTGGGGCGAAAACTGAAGCTTTCTTT.

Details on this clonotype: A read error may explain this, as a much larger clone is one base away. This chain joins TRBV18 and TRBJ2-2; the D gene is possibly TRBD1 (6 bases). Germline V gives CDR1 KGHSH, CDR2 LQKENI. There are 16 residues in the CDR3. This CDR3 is CASSPLGTRNTGEPFF. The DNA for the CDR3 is TGTGCCAGCTCACCACTGGGGACAAGGAACACCGGGGAGCCGTTTTTT.

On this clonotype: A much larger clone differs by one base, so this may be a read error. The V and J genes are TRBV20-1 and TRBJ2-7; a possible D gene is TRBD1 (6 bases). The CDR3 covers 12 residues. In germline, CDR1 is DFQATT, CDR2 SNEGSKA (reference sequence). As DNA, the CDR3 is TGCAGTGCTAGGGGGGCCACCTACGTGCAGTACTTC. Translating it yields CSARGATYVQYF.

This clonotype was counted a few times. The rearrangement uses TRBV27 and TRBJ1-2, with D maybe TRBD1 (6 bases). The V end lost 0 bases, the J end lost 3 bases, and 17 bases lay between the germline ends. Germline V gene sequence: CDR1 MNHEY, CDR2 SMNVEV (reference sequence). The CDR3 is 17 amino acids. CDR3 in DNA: TGTGCCAGCAGTTTATCGCCTACATCGGACAGTTACTATGGCTACACCTTC. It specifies CASSLSPTSDSYYGYTF.

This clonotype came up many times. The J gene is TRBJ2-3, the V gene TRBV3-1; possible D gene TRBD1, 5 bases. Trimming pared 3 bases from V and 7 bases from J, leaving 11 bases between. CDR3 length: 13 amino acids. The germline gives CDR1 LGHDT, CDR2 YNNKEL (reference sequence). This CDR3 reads CASSHIGANTQYF. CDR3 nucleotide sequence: TGTGCCAGCAGCCACATAGGGGCTAATACGCAGTATTTT.

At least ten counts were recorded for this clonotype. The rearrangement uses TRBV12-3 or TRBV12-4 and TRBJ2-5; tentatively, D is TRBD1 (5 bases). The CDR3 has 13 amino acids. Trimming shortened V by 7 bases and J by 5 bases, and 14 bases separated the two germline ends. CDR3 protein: CASTSGHRETQYF. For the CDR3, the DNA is TGTGCCAGCACCTCAGGGCATAGGGAGACCCAGTACTTC.

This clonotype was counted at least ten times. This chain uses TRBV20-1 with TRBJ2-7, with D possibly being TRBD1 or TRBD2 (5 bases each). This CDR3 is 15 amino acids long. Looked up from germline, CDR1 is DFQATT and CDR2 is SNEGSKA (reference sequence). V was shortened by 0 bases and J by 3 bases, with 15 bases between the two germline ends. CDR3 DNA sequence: TGCAGTGCTAGAGATATGGGGGAAGCGGACTACGAGCAGTACTTC. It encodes CSARDMGEADYEQYF.

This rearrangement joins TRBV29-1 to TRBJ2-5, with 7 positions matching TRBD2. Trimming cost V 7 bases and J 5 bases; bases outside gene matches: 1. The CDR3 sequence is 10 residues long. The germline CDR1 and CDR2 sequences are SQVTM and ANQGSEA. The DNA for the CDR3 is TGCAGCGGGGGGGGGGAGACCCAGTACTTC. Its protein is CSGGGETQYF.

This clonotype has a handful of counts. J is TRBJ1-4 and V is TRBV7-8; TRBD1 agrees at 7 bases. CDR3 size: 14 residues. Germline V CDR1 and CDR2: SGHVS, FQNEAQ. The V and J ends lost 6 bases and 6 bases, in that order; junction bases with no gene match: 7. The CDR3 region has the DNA TGTGCCAGCAGTCAACAGGGGTACGATGAAAAACTGTTTTTT. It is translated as CASSQQGYDEKLFF.

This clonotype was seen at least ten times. The CDR3 loop is CSADPGLQHKTQYF. Here the CDR3 DNA reads TGCAGTGCAGACCCGGGACTCCAACACAAGACCCAGTACTTC. The chain couples TRBV20-1 to TRBJ2-5; D may be TRBD2 (6 bases). Germline-derived CDR1 and CDR2 are DFQATT and SNEGSKA (reference sequence). The CDR3 covers 14 residues. Trimming pared 6 bases from V and 6 bases from J, leaving 20 bases between.

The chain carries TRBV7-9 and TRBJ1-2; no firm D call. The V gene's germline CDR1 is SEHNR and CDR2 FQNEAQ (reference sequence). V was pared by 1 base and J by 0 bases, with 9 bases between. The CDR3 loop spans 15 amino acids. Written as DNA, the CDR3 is TGTGCCAGCAGCTTAGGTTCCGGGTCTAACTATGGCTACACCTTC. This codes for CASSLGSGSNYGYTF.

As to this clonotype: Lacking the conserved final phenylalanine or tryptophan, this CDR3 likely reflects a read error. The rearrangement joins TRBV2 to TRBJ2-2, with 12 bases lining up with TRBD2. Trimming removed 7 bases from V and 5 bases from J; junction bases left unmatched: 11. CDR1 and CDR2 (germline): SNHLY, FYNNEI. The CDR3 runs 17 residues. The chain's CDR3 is CASNLGMTSGRTGELFC. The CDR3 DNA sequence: TGTGCCAGCAACCTCGGGATGACTAGCGGGAGAACCGGGGAGCTGTTTTGT.

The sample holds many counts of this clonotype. This CDR3 is CASSQDLTQVGTSRGYTF. CDR3 coding DNA: TGCGCCAGCAGCCAAGACCTCACACAGGTCGGGACTTCGCGGGGCTACACCTTC. The chain recombines TRBV4-3 with TRBJ1-2; maybe TRBD1 (5 bases). CDR1 is LGHNA and CDR2 is YSLEER in the germline V gene. V lost 0 bases, J lost 8 bases, and 25 bases lay in between. The CDR3 runs to 18 residues.

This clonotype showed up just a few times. CDR3 nucleotides: TGTGCCAGCAGCGCACATCCGGGGACTAGCCTTACCTACGAGCAGTACTTC. Translated, it gives CASSAHPGTSLTYEQYF. V is TRBV9 and J is TRBJ2-7, with 9 nucleotides matching TRBD2. The CDR3 runs to 17 residues. Trimming at V came to 3 bases and at J to 2 bases, leaving 12 bases not matched to a gene. Germline V gene data show CDR1 as SGDLS and CDR2 as YYNGEE.

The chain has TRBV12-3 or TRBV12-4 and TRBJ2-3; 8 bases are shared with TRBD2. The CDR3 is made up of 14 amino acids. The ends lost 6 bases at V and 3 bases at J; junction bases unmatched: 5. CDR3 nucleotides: TGTGCCAGCAGCTATTTAGCGGGAACAGATACGCAGTATTTT. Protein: CASSYLAGTDTQYF.

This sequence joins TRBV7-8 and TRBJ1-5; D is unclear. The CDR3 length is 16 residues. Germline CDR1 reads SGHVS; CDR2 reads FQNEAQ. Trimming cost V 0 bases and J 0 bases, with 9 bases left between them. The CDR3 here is CASSLASSYSNQPQHF. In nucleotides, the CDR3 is TGTGCCAGCAGCTTAGCTTCTAGTTATAGCAATCAGCCCCAGCATTTT.

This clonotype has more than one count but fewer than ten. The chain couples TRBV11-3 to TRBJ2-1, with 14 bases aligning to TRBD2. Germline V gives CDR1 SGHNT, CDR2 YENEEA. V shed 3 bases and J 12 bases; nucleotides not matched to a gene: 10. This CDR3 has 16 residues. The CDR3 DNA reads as TGTGCCAGCAGCTTGGGACTAGCGGGAGTCTTCTACGGGCAGTTCTTC. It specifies CASSLGLAGVFYGQFF.

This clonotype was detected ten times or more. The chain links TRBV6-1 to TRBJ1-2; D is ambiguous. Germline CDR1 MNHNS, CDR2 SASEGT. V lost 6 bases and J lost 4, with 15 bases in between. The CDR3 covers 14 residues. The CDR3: CASSTEEGGYGYTF. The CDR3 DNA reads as TGTGCCAGCAGCACCGAGGAGGGCGGCTATGGCTACACCTTC.

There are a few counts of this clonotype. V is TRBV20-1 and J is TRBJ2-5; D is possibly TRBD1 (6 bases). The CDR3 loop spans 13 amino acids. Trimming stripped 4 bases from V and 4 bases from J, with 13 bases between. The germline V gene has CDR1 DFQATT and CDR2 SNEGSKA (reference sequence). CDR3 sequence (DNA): TGCAGTGCTATTCGGCAGGGGAGAGAGACCCAGTACTTC. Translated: CSAIRQGRETQYF.

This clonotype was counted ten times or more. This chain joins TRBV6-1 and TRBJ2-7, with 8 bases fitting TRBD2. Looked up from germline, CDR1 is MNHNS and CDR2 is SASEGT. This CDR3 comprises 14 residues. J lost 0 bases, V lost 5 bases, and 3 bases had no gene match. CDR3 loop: CASSWTSTSYEQYF. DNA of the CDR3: TGTGCCAGCAGTTGGACTAGCACCTCCTACGAGCAGTACTTC.

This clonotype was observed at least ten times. The CDR3 DNA sequence: TGTGCCAGCAGCCACGACGCGAGGTTACTAACCCAGTACTTC. This sequence encodes CASSHDARLLTQYF. The rearrangement uses TRBV3-1 and TRBJ2-5; no clear D gene. The CDR3 has 14 residues. The V gene lost 3 bases and the J gene lost 8 bases, with 16 bases spanning the gap. From germline, CDR1 is LGHDT and CDR2 YNNKEL (reference sequence).

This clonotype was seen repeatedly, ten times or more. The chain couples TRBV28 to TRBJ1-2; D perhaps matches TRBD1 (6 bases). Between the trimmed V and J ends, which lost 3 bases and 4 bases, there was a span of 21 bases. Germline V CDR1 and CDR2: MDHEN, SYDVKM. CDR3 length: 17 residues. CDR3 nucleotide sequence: TGTGCCAGCAGTTTGTTACCTCCCGGACAGCTTGTCTATGGCTACACCTTC. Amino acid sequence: CASSLLPPGQLVYGYTF.

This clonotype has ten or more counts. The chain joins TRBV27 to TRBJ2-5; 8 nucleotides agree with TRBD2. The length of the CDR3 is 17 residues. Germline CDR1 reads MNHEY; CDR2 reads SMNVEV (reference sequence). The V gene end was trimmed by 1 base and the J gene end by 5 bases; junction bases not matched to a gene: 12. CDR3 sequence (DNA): TGTGCCAGCAGTTTATGGTCCGGGAGGGGAGGCGGGGAGACCCAGTACTTC. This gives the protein CASSLWSGRGGGETQYF.

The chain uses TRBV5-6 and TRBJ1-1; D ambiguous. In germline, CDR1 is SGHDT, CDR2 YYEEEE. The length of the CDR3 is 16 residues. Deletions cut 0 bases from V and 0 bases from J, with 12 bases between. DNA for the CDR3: TGTGCCAGCAGCTTGGTGCCGGAGCCGATGAACACTGAAGCTTTCTTT. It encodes CASSLVPEPMNTEAFF. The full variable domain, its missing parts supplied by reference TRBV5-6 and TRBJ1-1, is DAGVTQSPTHLIKTRGQQVTLRCSPKSGHDTVSWYQQALGQGPQFIFQYYEEEERQRGNFPDRFSGHQFPNYSSELNVNALLLGDSALYLCASSLVPEPMNTEAFFGQGTRLTVV.

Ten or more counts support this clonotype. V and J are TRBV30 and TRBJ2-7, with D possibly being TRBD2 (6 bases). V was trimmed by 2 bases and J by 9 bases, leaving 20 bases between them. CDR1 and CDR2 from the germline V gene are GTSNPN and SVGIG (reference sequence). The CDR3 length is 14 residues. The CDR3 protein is CAWSKGIEIAVQYF. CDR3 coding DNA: TGTGCCTGGAGTAAAGGGATTGAGATAGCGGTGCAGTACTTC.

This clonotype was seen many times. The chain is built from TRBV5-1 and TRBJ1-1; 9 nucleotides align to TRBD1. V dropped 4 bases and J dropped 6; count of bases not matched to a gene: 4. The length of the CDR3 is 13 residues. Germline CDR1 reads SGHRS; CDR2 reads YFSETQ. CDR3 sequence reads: CASSGTGYPEAFF. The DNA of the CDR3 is TGCGCCAGCAGCGGGACAGGGTATCCTGAAGCTTTCTTT.

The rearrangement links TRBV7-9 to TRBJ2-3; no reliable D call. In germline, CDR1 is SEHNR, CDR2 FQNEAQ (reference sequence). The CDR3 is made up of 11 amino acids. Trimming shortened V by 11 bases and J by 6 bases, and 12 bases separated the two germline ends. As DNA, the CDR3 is TGTGCCGGTCAGCAAGGCGATACGCAGTATTTT. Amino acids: CAGQQGDTQYF.

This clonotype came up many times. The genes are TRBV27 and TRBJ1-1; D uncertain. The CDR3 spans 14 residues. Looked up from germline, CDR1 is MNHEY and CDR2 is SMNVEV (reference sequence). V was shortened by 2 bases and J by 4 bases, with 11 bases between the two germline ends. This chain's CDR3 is CASSLRIGLTEAFF. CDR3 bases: TGTGCCAGCAGTTTACGGATAGGGCTCACTGAAGCTTTCTTT.

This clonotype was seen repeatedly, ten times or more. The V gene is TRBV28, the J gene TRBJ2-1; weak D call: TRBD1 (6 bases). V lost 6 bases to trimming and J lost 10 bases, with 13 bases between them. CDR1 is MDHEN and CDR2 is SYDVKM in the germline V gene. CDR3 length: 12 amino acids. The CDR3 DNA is TGTGCCAGCAGGCAGGGGCGGCGCGAGCAGTTCTTC. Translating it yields CASRQGRREQFF. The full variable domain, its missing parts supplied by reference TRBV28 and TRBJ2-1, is DVKVTQSSRYLVKRTGEKVFLECVQDMDHENMFWYRQDPGLGLRLIYFSYDVKMKEKGDIPEGYSVSREKKERFSLILESASTNQTSMYLCASRQGRREQFFGPGTRLTVL.

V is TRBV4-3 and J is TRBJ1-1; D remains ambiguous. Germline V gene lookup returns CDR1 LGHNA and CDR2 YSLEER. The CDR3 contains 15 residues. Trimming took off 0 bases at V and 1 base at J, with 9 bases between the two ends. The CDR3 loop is CASSQDGFPNTEAFF. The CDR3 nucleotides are TGCGCCAGCAGCCAAGACGGTTTCCCGAACACTGAAGCTTTCTTT.